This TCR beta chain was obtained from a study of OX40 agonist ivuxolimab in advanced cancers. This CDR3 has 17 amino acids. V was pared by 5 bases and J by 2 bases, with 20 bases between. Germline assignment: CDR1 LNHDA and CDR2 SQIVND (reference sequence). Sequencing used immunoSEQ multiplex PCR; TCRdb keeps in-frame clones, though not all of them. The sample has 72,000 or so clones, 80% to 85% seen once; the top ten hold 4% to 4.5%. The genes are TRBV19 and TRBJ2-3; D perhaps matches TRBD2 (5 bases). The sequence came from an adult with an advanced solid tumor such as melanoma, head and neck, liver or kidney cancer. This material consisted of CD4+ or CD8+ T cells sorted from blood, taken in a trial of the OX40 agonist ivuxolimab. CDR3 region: CASSLLGEAAHTDTQYF. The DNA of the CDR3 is TGTGCCAGTAGTCTCCTCGGGGAAGCGGCACACACAGATACGCAGTATTTT.